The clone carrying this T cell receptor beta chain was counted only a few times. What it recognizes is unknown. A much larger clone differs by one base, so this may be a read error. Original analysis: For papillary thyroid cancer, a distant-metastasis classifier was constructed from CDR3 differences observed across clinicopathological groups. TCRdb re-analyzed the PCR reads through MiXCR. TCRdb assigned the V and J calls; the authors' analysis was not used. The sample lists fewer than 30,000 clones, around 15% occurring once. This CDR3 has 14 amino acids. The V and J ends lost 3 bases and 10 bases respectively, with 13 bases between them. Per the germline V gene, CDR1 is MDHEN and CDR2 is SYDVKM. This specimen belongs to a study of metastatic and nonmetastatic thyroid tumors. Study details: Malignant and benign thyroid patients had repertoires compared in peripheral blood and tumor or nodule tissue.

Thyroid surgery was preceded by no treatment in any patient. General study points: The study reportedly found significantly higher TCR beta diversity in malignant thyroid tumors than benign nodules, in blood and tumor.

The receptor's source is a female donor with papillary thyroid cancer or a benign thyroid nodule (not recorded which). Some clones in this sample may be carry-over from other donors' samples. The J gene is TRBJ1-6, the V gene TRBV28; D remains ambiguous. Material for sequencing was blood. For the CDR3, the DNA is TGTGCCAGCAGTTTGGAAGGGATAGGGTCACCCCTCCACTTT. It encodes CASSLEGIGSPLHF.